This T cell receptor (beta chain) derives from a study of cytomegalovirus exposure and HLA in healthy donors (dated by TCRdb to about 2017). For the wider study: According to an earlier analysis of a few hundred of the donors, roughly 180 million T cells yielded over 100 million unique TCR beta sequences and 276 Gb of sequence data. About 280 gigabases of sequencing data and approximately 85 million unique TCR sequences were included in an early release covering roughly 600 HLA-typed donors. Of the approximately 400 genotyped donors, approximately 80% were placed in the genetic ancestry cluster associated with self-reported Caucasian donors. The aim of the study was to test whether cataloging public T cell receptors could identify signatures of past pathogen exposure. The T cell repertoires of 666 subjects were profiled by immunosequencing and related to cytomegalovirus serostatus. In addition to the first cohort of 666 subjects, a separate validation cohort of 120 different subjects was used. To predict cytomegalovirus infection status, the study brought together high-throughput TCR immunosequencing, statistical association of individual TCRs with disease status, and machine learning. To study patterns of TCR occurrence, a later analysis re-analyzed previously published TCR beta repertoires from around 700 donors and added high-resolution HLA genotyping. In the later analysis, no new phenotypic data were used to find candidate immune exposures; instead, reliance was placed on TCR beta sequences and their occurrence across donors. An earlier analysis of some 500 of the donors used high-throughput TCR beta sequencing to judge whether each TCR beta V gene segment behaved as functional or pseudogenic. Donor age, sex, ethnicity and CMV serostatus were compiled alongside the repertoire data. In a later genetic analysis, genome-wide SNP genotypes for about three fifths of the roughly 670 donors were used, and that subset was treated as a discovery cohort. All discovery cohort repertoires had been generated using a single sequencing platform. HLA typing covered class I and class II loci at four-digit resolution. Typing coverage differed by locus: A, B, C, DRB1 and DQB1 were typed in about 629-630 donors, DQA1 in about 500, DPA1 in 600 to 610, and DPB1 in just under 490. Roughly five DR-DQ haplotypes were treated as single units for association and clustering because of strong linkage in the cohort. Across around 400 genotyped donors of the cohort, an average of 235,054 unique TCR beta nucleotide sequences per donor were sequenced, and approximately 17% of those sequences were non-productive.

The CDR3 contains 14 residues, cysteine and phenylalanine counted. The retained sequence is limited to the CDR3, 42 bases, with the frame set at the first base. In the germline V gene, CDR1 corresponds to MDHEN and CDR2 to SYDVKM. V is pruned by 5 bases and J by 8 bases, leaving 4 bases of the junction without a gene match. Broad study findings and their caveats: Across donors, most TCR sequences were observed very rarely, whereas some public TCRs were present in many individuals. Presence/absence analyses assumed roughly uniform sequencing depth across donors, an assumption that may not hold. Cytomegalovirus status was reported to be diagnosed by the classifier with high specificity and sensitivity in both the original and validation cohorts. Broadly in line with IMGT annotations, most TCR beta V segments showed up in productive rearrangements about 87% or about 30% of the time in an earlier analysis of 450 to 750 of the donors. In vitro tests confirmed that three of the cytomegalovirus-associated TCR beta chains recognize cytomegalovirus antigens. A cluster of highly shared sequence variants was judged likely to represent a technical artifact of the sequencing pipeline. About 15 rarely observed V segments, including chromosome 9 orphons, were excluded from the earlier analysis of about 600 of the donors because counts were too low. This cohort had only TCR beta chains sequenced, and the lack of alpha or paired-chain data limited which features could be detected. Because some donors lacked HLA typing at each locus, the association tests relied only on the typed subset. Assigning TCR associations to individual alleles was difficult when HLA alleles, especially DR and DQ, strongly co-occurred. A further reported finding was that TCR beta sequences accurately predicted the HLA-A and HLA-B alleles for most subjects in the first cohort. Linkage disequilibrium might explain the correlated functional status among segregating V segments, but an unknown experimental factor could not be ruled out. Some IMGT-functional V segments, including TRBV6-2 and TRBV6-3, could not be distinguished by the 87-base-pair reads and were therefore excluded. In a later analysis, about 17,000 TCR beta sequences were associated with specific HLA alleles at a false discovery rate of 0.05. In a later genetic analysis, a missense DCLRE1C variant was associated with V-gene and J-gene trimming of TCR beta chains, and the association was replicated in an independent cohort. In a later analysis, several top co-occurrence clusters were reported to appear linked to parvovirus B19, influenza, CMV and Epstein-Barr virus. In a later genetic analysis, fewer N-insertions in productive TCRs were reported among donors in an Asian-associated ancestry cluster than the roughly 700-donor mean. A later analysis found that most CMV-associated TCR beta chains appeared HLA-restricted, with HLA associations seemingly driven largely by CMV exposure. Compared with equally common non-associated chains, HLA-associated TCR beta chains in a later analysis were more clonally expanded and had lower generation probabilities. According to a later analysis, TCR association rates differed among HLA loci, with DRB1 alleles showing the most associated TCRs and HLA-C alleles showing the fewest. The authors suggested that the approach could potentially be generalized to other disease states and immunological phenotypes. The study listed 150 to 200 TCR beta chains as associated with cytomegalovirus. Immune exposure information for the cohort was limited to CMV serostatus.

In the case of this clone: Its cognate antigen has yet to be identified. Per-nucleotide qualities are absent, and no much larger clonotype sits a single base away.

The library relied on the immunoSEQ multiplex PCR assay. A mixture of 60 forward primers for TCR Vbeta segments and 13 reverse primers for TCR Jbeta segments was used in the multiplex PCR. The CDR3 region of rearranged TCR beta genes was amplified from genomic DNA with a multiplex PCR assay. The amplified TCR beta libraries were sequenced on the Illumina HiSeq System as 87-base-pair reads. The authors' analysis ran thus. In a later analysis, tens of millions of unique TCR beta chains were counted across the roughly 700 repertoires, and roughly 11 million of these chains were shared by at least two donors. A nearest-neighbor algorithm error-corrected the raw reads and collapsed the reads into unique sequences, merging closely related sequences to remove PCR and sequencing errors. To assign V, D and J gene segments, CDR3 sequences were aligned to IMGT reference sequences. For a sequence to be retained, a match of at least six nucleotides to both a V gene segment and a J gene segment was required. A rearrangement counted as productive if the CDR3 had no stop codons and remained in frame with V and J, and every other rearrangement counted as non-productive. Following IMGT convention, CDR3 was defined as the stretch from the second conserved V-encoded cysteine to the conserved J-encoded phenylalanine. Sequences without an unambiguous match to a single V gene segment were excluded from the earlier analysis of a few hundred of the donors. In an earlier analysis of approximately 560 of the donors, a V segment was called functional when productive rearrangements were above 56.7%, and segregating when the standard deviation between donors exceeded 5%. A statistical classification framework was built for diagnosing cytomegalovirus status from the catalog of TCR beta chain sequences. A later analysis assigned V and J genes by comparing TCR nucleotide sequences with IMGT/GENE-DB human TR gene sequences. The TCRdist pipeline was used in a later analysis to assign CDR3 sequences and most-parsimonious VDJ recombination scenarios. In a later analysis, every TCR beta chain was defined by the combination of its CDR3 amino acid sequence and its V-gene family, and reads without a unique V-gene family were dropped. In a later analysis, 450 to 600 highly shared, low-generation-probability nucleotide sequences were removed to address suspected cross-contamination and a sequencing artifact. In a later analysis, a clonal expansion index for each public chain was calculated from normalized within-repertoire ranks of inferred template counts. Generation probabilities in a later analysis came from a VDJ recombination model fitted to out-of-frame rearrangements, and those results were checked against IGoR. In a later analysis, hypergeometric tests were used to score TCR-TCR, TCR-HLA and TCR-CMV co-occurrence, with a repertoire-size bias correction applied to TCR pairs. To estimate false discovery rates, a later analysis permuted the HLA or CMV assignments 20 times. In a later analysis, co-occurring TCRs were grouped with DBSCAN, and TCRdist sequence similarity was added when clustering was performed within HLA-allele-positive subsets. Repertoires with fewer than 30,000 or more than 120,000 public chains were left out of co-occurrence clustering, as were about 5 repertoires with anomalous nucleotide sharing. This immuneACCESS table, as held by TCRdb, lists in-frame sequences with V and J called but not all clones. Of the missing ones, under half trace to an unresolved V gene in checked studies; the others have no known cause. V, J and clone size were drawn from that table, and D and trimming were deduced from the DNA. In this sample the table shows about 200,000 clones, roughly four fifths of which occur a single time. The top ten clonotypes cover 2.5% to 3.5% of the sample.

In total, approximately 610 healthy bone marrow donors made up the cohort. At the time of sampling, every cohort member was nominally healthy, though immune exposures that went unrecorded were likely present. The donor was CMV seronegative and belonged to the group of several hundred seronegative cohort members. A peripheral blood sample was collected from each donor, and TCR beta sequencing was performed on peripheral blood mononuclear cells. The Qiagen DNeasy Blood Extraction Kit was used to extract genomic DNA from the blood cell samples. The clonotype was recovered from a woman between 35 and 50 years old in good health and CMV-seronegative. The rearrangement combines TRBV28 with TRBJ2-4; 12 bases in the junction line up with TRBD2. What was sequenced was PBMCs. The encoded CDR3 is CASSETSGRYIQYF. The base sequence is TGTGCCAGCAGTGAGACTAGCGGGAGATACATTCAGTACTTC.